Listed below are T cell receptor beta chains from one sample, sequenced in a study of cytomegalovirus exposure and HLA in healthy donors. Method: immunoSEQ multiplex PCR; TCRdb's copy keeps in-frame clones and lacks some. Among around 300,000 clones listed, around 90% were seen once. Input material: PBMCs. These receptors were collected from a woman aged 18-29 years in good health and CMV-seronegative. CDR3s include the opening cysteine and the closing phenylalanine or tryptophan. The order of the fields is J gene, V gene, clone size, D gene, CDR3 DNA, CDR3 protein. The D gene is left open where the match is weak. Clone size is stated in some rows and not others, as once, few, many or a class when expanded.

J gene: TRBJ2-5
V gene: TRBV7-8
clone size: -
D gene: TRBD2
CDR3 DNA: TGTGCCAGCAGCAAGACTAGCGGGGCCGATGGGACCCAGTACTTC
CDR3 protein: CASSKTSGADGTQYF

J gene: TRBJ2-5
V gene: TRBV5-4
clone size: once
D gene: -
CDR3 DNA: TGTGCCAGCAGCCGAAGCAGGGGCTCCCAAGAGACCCAGTACTTC
CDR3 protein: CASSRSRGSQETQYF

J gene: TRBJ2-1
V gene: TRBV7-6
clone size: -
D gene: -
CDR3 DNA: TGTGCCAGCAGCTTAGACTCTTACAATGAGCAGTTCTTC
CDR3 protein: CASSLDSYNEQFF

J gene: TRBJ2-2
V gene: TRBV9
clone size: once
D gene: TRBD2
CDR3 DNA: TGTGCCAGCAGCGAATACGGACTAGCGGGGGGCCCCGGGGAGCTGTTTTTT
CDR3 protein: CASSEYGLAGGPGELFF

J gene: TRBJ1-3
V gene: TRBV2
clone size: -
D gene: -
CDR3 DNA: TGTGCCGCCATCTTGGACACTGGAAACACCATATATTTT
CDR3 protein: CAAILDTGNTIYF

J gene: TRBJ1-1
V gene: TRBV19
clone size: -
D gene: -
CDR3 DNA: TGTGCCAGTAGTGGACTCAGAGAAGCTTTCTTT
CDR3 protein: CASSGLREAFF

J gene: TRBJ2-2
V gene: TRBV7-6
clone size: -
D gene: -
CDR3 DNA: TGTGCCAGCAGCTTACGGGTAAACCTGGTTACAGGGGAGCTGTTTTTT
CDR3 protein: CASSLRVNLVTGELFF

J gene: TRBJ2-7
V gene: TRBV5-4
clone size: -
D gene: TRBD1
CDR3 DNA: TGTGCCAGCAGCCGGGACAGGATCTCCTACGAGCAGTACTTC
CDR3 protein: CASSRDRISYEQYF

J gene: TRBJ2-5
V gene: TRBV15
clone size: -
D gene: TRBD2
CDR3 DNA: TGTGCCACCAGCAGAGATCTTAGCGGGGGGATCCAAGAGACCCAGTACTTC
CDR3 protein: CATSRDLSGGIQETQYF

J gene: TRBJ1-2
V gene: TRBV10-3
clone size: -
D gene: -
CDR3 DNA: TGTGCCATCACCATACAGCCGGACAGCCCCAGATGGGGCTACACCTTC
CDR3 protein: CAITIQPDSPRWGYTF

J gene: TRBJ1-1
V gene: TRBV20-1
clone size: -
D gene: -
CDR3 DNA: TGCAGTGCTCCACGCGGTGCTGAAGCTTTCTTT
CDR3 protein: CSAPRGAEAFF

J gene: TRBJ2-1
V gene: TRBV9
clone size: -
D gene: TRBD2
CDR3 DNA: TGTGCCAGCAGCGCACAACCGACTAGCGGGGCTCATTACAATGAGCAGTTCTTC
CDR3 protein: CASSAQPTSGAHYNEQFF

J gene: TRBJ1-3
V gene: TRBV9
clone size: -
D gene: -
CDR3 DNA: TGTGCCAGCAGCGTAGAGGTGGGGGGATCTGGAAACACCATATATTTT
CDR3 protein: CASSVEVGGSGNTIYF

J gene: TRBJ2-1
V gene: TRBV27
clone size: -
D gene: -
CDR3 DNA: -
CDR3 protein: CASSSSRGYNNEQFF

J gene: TRBJ2-1
V gene: TRBV19
clone size: few
D gene: -
CDR3 DNA: TGTGCCACCTCCCCCCCCGGGGACTACAATGAGCAGTTCTTC
CDR3 protein: CATSPPGDYNEQFF

J gene: TRBJ2-1
V gene: TRBV7-3
clone size: once
D gene: -
CDR3 DNA: TGTGCCAGCAGCTTAGACCTAGCGTCCCCCTACAATGAGCAGTTCTTC
CDR3 protein: CASSLDLASPYNEQFF

J gene: TRBJ2-3
V gene: TRBV6-5
clone size: many
D gene: TRBD1
CDR3 DNA: TGTGCCAGCAGTTACGGGACAGGGGGCCCAGATACGCAGTATTTT
CDR3 protein: CASSYGTGGPDTQYF

J gene: TRBJ1-2
V gene: TRBV30
clone size: -
D gene: -
CDR3 DNA: TGTGCCTCCAGGGACACCGGTATAGACTATGGCTACACCTTC
CDR3 protein: CASRDTGIDYGYTF

J gene: TRBJ2-7
V gene: TRBV5-1
clone size: -
D gene: TRBD1
CDR3 DNA: TGCGCCAGCAGCTTGACCGGACAGGGATCTTACGAGCAGTACTTC
CDR3 protein: CASSLTGQGSYEQYF

J gene: TRBJ2-5
V gene: TRBV6-6
clone size: -
D gene: TRBD2
CDR3 DNA: TGTGCCAGCAACACCGGGACTAAAGAGACCCAGTACTTC
CDR3 protein: CASNTGTKETQYF

J gene: TRBJ1-3
V gene: TRBV2
clone size: -
D gene: -
CDR3 DNA: TGTGCCAGCAGTGACGGGTCGGGAAACACCATATATTTT
CDR3 protein: CASSDGSGNTIYF

J gene: TRBJ1-2
V gene: TRBV7-9
clone size: -
D gene: -
CDR3 DNA: TGTTCCAGCAGCCCGCTGGGGGAGGGAGGCTACACCTTC
CDR3 protein: CSSSPLGEGGYTF

J gene: TRBJ2-6
V gene: TRBV10-3
clone size: -
D gene: TRBD1
CDR3 DNA: TGTGCCATCAGTGAGTCTTGGGGACAGGGTTTCCAGTCTGGGGCCAACGTCCTGACTTTC
CDR3 protein: CAISESWGQGFQSGANVLTF

J gene: TRBJ2-1
V gene: TRBV6-1
clone size: -
D gene: TRBD2
CDR3 DNA: TGTGCCAGCAGTATCATAGCGGGGGGCGAGCAGTTCTTC
CDR3 protein: CASSIIAGGEQFF

J gene: TRBJ1-2
V gene: TRBV30
clone size: once
D gene: -
CDR3 DNA: TGCGCCTGGAGTGTACCAGTAACTAGCAACTATGGCTACACCTTC
CDR3 protein: CAWSVPVTSNYGYTF

J gene: TRBJ2-7
V gene: TRBV5-6
clone size: few
D gene: -
CDR3 DNA: TGTGCCAGCAGCTTTGAGGAAGGATACCAGTACTTC
CDR3 protein: CASSFEEGYQYF

J gene: TRBJ1-1
V gene: TRBV7-6
clone size: -
D gene: -
CDR3 DNA: TGTGCCAGCAGCTTACCGGACAGAAACACTGAAGCTTTCTTT
CDR3 protein: CASSLPDRNTEAFF

J gene: TRBJ1-1
V gene: TRBV6-5
clone size: -
D gene: TRBD1
CDR3 DNA: TGTGCCAGCAGGAGGACAGGCCAGAACACTGAAGCTTTCTTT
CDR3 protein: CASRRTGQNTEAFF

J gene: TRBJ2-3
V gene: TRBV7-3
clone size: -
D gene: TRBD1
CDR3 DNA: TGTGCCAGCAGCTTTACGGGACAGGGGGCAAATACGCAGTATTTT
CDR3 protein: CASSFTGQGANTQYF

J gene: TRBJ1-2
V gene: TRBV4-1
clone size: -
D gene: TRBD1
CDR3 DNA: TGCGCCAGCAGCCAACCCCTATACAGGGGCTCTAACTATGGCTACACCTTC
CDR3 protein: CASSQPLYRGSNYGYTF

J gene: TRBJ2-2
V gene: TRBV13
clone size: -
D gene: -
CDR3 DNA: TGTGCCAGCAGCTCAGACACCACCGGGGAGCTGTTTTTT
CDR3 protein: CASSSDTTGELFF

J gene: TRBJ2-1
V gene: TRBV9
clone size: -
D gene: TRBD2
CDR3 DNA: TGTGCCAGCAGCGTAGAGTTCCTAGTGGGGGGGAACAATGAGCAGTTCTTC
CDR3 protein: CASSVEFLVGGNNEQFF

J gene: TRBJ2-7
V gene: TRBV6-1
clone size: -
D gene: TRBD1
CDR3 DNA: TGTGCCAGCAGTGACGGGACAGGGGAGTACTTC
CDR3 protein: CASSDGTGEYF

J gene: TRBJ1-6
V gene: TRBV19
clone size: -
D gene: -
CDR3 DNA: TGTGCCAGTAGTATCGCCAGGAGGGGTAATTCACCCCTCCACTTT
CDR3 protein: CASSIARRGNSPLHF

J gene: TRBJ2-5
V gene: TRBV6-5
clone size: few
D gene: TRBD2
CDR3 DNA: TGTGCCAGCACTCGACTAGCGGGGTTCCAAGAGACCCAGTACTTC
CDR3 protein: CASTRLAGFQETQYF

J gene: TRBJ1-1
V gene: TRBV29-1
clone size: -
D gene: -
CDR3 DNA: TGCAGCGTTGACCTAGGTAGGAACACTGAAGCTTTCTTT
CDR3 protein: CSVDLGRNTEAFF

J gene: TRBJ1-2
V gene: TRBV19
clone size: -
D gene: -
CDR3 DNA: TGTGCCAGTAGCCTACGGGGGGCTAGAAACTATGGCTACACCTTC
CDR3 protein: CASSLRGARNYGYTF

J gene: TRBJ2-7
V gene: TRBV12-5
clone size: -
D gene: -
CDR3 DNA: TGTGCTAGTGGGGGCGTTGGACTCCCCTACGAGCAGTACTTC
CDR3 protein: CASGGVGLPYEQYF

J gene: TRBJ2-7
V gene: TRBV4-1
clone size: -
D gene: TRBD1
CDR3 DNA: TGCGCCAGCAGCCAGGACAGGGTAGGCGAGCAGTACTTC
CDR3 protein: CASSQDRVGEQYF

J gene: TRBJ2-2
V gene: TRBV4-1
clone size: -
D gene: TRBD1
CDR3 DNA: TGCGCCAGCAGCCCCAGGACAGGGGGCGTTTCCGGGGAGCTGTTTTTT
CDR3 protein: CASSPRTGGVSGELFF

J gene: TRBJ1-1
V gene: TRBV7-3
clone size: -
D gene: TRBD1
CDR3 DNA: TGTGCCAGCAGCCCAACCCCGGACAGGAGGAACACTGAAGCTTTCTTT
CDR3 protein: CASSPTPDRRNTEAFF

J gene: TRBJ1-2
V gene: TRBV18
clone size: -
D gene: -
CDR3 DNA: TGTGCCAGCTCACCACCAGGGACAAATGGCTACACCTTC
CDR3 protein: CASSPPGTNGYTF